Following are 9 T cell receptor beta chains from one sample sequenced in a study of blood T cell repertoires in COVID-19. Clones were read by immunoSEQ multiplex PCR, and TCRdb kept only the in-frame ones, dropping some. The table records approximately 300,000 clones, about nine tenths of them present only once. The specimen was peripheral blood. The receptors were sampled from a woman in her twenties or thirties with COVID-19, enrolled during active disease.

V and J are TRBV5-5 and TRBJ1-2; D unresolved. V lost 0 bases, J lost 1 base, and 16 bases lay in between. Germline V gene data show CDR1 as SGHKS and CDR2 as YYEKEE (reference sequence). This CDR3 is 17 amino acids long. DNA for the CDR3: TGTGCCAGCAGCTTGGCCGCCGGCTATAACAGTAACTATGGCTACACCTTC. Its translation: CASSLAAGYNSNYGYTF.

The chain uses TRBV9 and TRBJ2-2, with 8 bases that match TRBD2. Germline V gene lookup returns CDR1 SGDLS and CDR2 YYNGEE. J gave up 8 bases and V 0 bases, and 9 bases lay outside the gene matches. The CDR3 is 16 residues long. The DNA of the CDR3 is TGTGCCAGCAGCGTAGAGCCTAGCGGGCAACGGGGGGAGCTGTTTTTT. It is translated as CASSVEPSGQRGELFF.

The table lists this clone with a count of one. The chain joins TRBV3-1 (or the pseudogene TRBV3-2) to TRBJ1-5; no firm D call. Trimming stripped 0 bases from V and 0 bases from J, with 15 bases between. Germline V gives CDR1 LGHDT, CDR2 YNNKEL (reference sequence). The CDR3 has 18 residues. The CDR3 region is CASSQERSGRYSNQPQHF. For the CDR3, the DNA is TGTGCCAGCAGCCAAGAAAGGTCAGGCAGGTATAGCAATCAGCCCCAGCATTTT.

This chain connects TRBV21-1 to TRBJ2-7; no check of the table's D call, TRBD2, against the DNA was made. TRBV21-1 is described as a pseudogene. The CDR3 is 17 residues long. The CDR3 DNA follows: TGTGCCAGCAGCAGATCGGGACTAGCGGGAGGGTCCTACGAGCAGTACTTC. It yields the protein CASSRSGLAGGSYEQYF.

The chain joins TRBV3-1 (or the pseudogene TRBV3-2) to TRBJ2-6; D is unclear. CDR1 and CDR2 from the germline V gene are LGHDT and YNNKEL (reference sequence). This CDR3 has 16 amino acids. Trimming pared 1 base from V and 0 bases from J, leaving 7 bases between. This CDR3 reads CASSQGAGSGANVLTF. The CDR3 DNA reads as TGTGCCAGCAGCCAAGGAGCAGGCTCTGGGGCCAACGTCCTGACTTTC.

This sequence joins TRBV4-1 and TRBJ2-7; 8 bases match TRBD2. This CDR3 is 16 amino acids long. V dropped 1 base and J dropped 0; count of bases not matched to a gene: 5. Per germline, CDR1 MGHRA and CDR2 YSYEKL. The CDR3 reads CASSQGREGYSYEQYF. CDR3 sequence (DNA): TGCGCCAGCAGCCAAGGTCGGGAGGGATACTCCTACGAGCAGTACTTC.

This rearrangement joins TRBV19 to TRBJ1-5, with 8 bases matching TRBD1. Germline assignment: CDR1 LNHDA and CDR2 SQIVND (reference sequence). CDR3 length equals 14 residues. Unmatched junction bases numbered 1, after V lost 3 bases and J lost 3 bases. DNA for the CDR3: TGTGCCAGTAGTATCAGGGGGCCCAATCAGCCCCAGCATTTT. Amino acids: CASSIRGPNQPQHF.

The V call is TRBV4-1, the J call TRBJ2-3; D remains unclear. This CDR3 has 16 residues. V lost 1 base and J lost 2, with 13 bases in between. Germline V CDR1 and CDR2: MGHRA, YSYEKL. For the CDR3, the DNA is TGCGCCAGCAGCCAAGTCCATTTAGTTTACACAGATACGCAGTATTTT. Protein: CASSQVHLVYTDTQYF.

This clone was seen more than once but under ten times. The chain joins TRBV4-3 to TRBJ1-4; the D is unclear. V dropped 0 bases and J dropped 7 bases, with 15 bases sitting between them. This CDR3 is 16 amino acids long. The germline gives CDR1 LGHNA, CDR2 YSLEER. The CDR3 DNA is TGCGCCAGCAGCCAAGATCATAGCCCGCAACCTGAAAAACTGTTTTTT. Its translation: CASSQDHSPQPEKLFF.